This T cell receptor (beta chain) was recorded in a study of T cells in localized non-small cell lung cancer. Sequencing used immunoSEQ multiplex PCR; TCRdb keeps in-frame clones, though not all of them. The sample yields about 45,000 clones, about 76% seen once. This CDR3 contains 15 residues. The germline V gene encodes CDR1 SGHRS and CDR2 YFSETQ. V lost 4 bases and J lost 5; bases outside the gene matches: 7. This clone has only a few counts. The J gene is TRBJ1-2, the V gene TRBV5-1; 11 positions agree with TRBD1. This receptor was identified in a man aged 40-75 years with stage III lung adenocarcinoma. This sample comprised peripheral blood mononuclear cells, obtained before any cancer treatment. CDR3 DNA: TGCGCCAGCAGCGCATGGACAGGGGGCGGGTATGGCTACACCTTC. Encoded protein: CASSAWTGGGYGYTF.